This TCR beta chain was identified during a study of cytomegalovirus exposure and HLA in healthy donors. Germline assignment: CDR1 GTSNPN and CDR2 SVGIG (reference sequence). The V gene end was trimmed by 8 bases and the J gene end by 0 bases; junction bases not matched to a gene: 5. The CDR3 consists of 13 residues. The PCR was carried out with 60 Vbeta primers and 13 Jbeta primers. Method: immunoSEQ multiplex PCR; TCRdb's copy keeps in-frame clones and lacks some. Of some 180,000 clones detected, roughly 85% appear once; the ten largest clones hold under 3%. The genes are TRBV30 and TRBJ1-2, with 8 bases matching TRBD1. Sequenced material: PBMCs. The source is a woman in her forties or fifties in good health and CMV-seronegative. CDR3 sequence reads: CAGNRGTNYGYTF. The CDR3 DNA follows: TGTGCCGGCAACAGGGGGACTAACTATGGCTACACCTTC. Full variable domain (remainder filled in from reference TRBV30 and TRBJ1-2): SQTIHQWPATLVQPVGSPLSLECTVEGTSNPNLYWYRQAAGRGLQLLFYSVGIGQISSEVPQNLSASRPQDRQFILSSKKLLLSDSGFYLCAGNRGTNYGYTFGSGTRLTVV.